Sequencing of this TCR beta chain was carried out in a study of T cell changes during pregnancy in multiple sclerosis. Sequenced by immunoSEQ multiplex PCR; TCRdb stores in-frame clones only, minus some. Seen here are about 60,000 clones, about 92% observed once, and the top ten hold 0.85%. The CDR3 totals 14 residues. V trimming: 6 bases; J trimming: 8 bases; junction bases outside the gene matches: 15. Germline loops: CDR1 GTSNPN, CDR2 SVGIG (reference sequence). The clonotype comes from a female donor with multiple sclerosis, enrolled in a pregnancy study. The sequencing used peripheral blood, collected in the first trimester of pregnancy. J is TRBJ1-2 and V is TRBV30; 7 positions agree with TRBD1. The CDR3 region is CACLTGQLQGGYTF. In DNA form, the CDR3 reads TGTGCCTGCCTAACGGGACAGCTCCAAGGGGGCTACACCTTC. The entire variable domain, with the rest obtained from reference TRBV30 and TRBJ1-2, is as follows: SQTIHQWPATLVQPVGSPLSLECTVEGTSNPNLYWYRQAAGRGLQLLFYSVGIGQISSEVPQNLSASRPQDRQFILSSKKLLLSDSGFYLCACLTGQLQGGYTFGSGTRLTVV.